One and the same sample provided the 20 T cell receptor beta chains below, sequenced in a study of blood T cell repertoires in COVID-19. Repertoires were generated with immunoSEQ multiplex PCR, while TCRdb's copy carries only in-frame clones and drops some. The sample has 90,000 to 120,000 clones; just over 90% are singletons. Material: peripheral blood. The source is a man aged 55 to 70 with acute or convalescent COVID-19.

The chain carries TRBV24-1 and TRBJ2-1; TRBD1 agrees at 11 bases. The V segment lost 3 bases and the J segment 2 bases; nucleotides outside the gene matches: 2. The CDR3 contains 16 residues. Per the germline V gene, CDR1 is KGHDR and CDR2 is SFDVKD. In DNA form, the CDR3 reads TGTGCCACCAGTGATGGGGGACAGGGGGCCTACAATGAGCAGTTCTTC. It codes for CATSDGGQGAYNEQFF.

The chain couples TRBV24-1 to TRBJ2-1; 14 bases match TRBD2. The V gene end was trimmed by 3 bases and the J gene end by 9 bases; junction bases not matched to a gene: 6. The germline V gene has CDR1 KGHDR and CDR2 SFDVKD. The CDR3 has 16 amino acids. CDR3 sequence (DNA): TGTGCCACCAGTGATACGGCCGGGACTAGCGGGAGTGAGCAGTTCTTC. Protein: CATSDTAGTSGSEQFF.

The DNA for the CDR3 is TGTGCCACCAGGAGCCAGGGAAACACCGGGGAGCTGTTTTTT. The encoded protein is CATRSQGNTGELFF. The V and J genes are TRBV24-1 and TRBJ2-2, with D possibly TRBD1 on 5 matching bases. CDR1 is KGHDR, CDR2 SFDVKD, per germline. V lost 7 bases to trimming and J lost 2 bases, with 10 bases between them. The CDR3 is 14 amino acids.

The chain recombines TRBV30 with TRBJ2-1; D perhaps matches TRBD2 (6 bases). CDR3 length: 16 amino acids. CDR1 is GTSNPN, CDR2 SVGIG, per germline (reference sequence). The ends were cut back, 0 bases at V and 0 bases at J, with 12 bases in the middle. In DNA form, the CDR3 reads TGTGCCTGGAGTGTAAGCGGGCTGAGCTCCTACAATGAGCAGTTCTTC. Amino acid sequence: CAWSVSGLSSYNEQFF.

This chain joins TRBV12-5 and TRBJ1-1, with D possibly TRBD1 on 6 matching bases. CDR1 LGHNT and CDR2 FRNRAP come from the germline V gene. There are 14 residues in the CDR3. The V end was cut by 6 bases, the J end by 5 bases, with 16 bases between. The CDR3 is CASGSGGAWTEAFF. The CDR3 nucleotides read TGTGCTAGTGGGTCTGGGGGCGCCTGGACTGAAGCTTTCTTT.

The rearrangement joins TRBV6-2 or TRBV6-3 to TRBJ1-5; 8 bases line up with TRBD1. The germline gives CDR1 MNHEY, CDR2 SVGEGT. The ends lost 4 bases at V and 6 bases at J; junction bases unmatched: 8. The CDR3 runs to 15 residues. The CDR3 bases are TGTGCCAGCAGTTCGACAGGGGATGGGGTTCAGCCCCAGCATTTT. Amino acid sequence: CASSSTGDGVQPQHF.

This chain links TRBV7-3 with TRBJ1-4; D is undetermined. The CDR3 sequence is 13 residues long. Between the trimmed V and J ends, which lost 3 bases and 3 bases, there was a span of 5 bases. Germline V gene sequence: CDR1 SGHTA, CDR2 FQGTGA. The CDR3 region is CASSLGANEKLFF. The CDR3 DNA reads TGTGCCAGCAGCTTGGGAGCTAATGAAAAACTGTTTTTT.

The count of this clone is one. The V and J genes are TRBV19 and TRBJ2-1; a possible D gene is TRBD2 (6 bases). Germline CDR1 is LNHDA and CDR2 is SQIVND (reference sequence). The CDR3 totals 14 residues. With 6 bases removed from V and 7 bases from J, the gap between germline ends came to 16 bases. The CDR3 spells CASRGRPIGNEQFF. The DNA for the CDR3 is TGTGCCAGTAGGGGGAGGCCCATTGGTAATGAGCAGTTCTTC.

The chain couples TRBV9 to TRBJ2-1; 11 bases line up with TRBD2. The ends lost 0 bases at V and 10 bases at J; junction bases unmatched: 3. CDR3 length: 14 amino acids. CDR1 is SGDLS and CDR2 is YYNGEE in the germline V gene. DNA for the CDR3: TGTGCCAGCAGCGTAGCCCTAGCGGGAGGAGAGCAGTTCTTC. It is translated as CASSVALAGGEQFF.

V is TRBV5-1 and J is TRBJ2-1; TRBD2 matches 15 bases. The CDR3 runs 23 residues. The germline V gene has CDR1 SGHRS and CDR2 YFSETQ. J was trimmed by 1 base and V by 0 bases; bases with no gene match: 17. The CDR3 sequence: CASSLVPGTSGRYNKGSYNEQFF. Written as DNA, the CDR3 is TGCGCCAGCAGCTTGGTTCCCGGGACTAGCGGGAGGTACAATAAGGGGTCCTACAATGAGCAGTTCTTC.

The V call is TRBV3-1 (or the pseudogene TRBV3-2), the J call TRBJ1-2; 8 bases agree with TRBD1. Germline trimming cut 2 bases from V and 0 bases from J; bases unmatched to any gene: 2. The CDR3 covers 15 residues. Germline V lookup: CDR1 LGHDT, CDR2 YNNKEL (reference sequence). The CDR3 protein is CASSQTTGANYGYTF. CDR3 sequence (DNA): TGTGCCAGCAGCCAAACGACAGGGGCTAACTATGGCTACACCTTC.

This clone was seen once. The chain has TRBV19 and TRBJ2-1; D gene unclear. The CDR3 runs 11 residues. V lost 1 base, J lost 10 bases, and 5 bases lay in between. The V gene's germline CDR1 is LNHDA and CDR2 SQIVND (reference sequence). The DNA for the CDR3 is TGTGCCAGTAGTATAGGTTCAGAGCAGTTCTTC. Encoded protein: CASSIGSEQFF.

This clone appeared once. The chain couples TRBV28 to TRBJ2-1, with TRBD2 identical over 13 bases. Looked up from germline, CDR1 is MDHEN and CDR2 is SYDVKM. V lost 6 bases, J lost 2 bases, and 4 bases stayed unmatched. The CDR3 loop spans 16 amino acids. CDR3 in amino acids: CASRSGTSGTYNEQFF. CDR3 DNA: TGTGCCAGCAGATCCGGGACTAGCGGGACCTACAATGAGCAGTTCTTC.

This clone was recorded once. V and J are TRBV27 and TRBJ2-7; 16 bases align to TRBD2. Losses at the gene ends were 3 bases for V and 8 bases for J; bases not matched to a gene: 13. The V gene's germline CDR1 is MNHEY and CDR2 SMNVEV (reference sequence). This CDR3 has 18 residues. The CDR3 reads CASSFRGLAGGRAFQQYF. Written as DNA, the CDR3 is TGTGCCAGCAGTTTTCGGGGACTAGCGGGAGGGCGGGCTTTCCAGCAGTACTTC.

The CDR3 DNA reads as TGTGCCTGGAGGGCGGGAGCTGGAAACACCATATATTTT. It is translated as CAWRAGAGNTIYF. The chain uses TRBV30 and TRBJ1-3; D remains unclear. The ends were cut back, 3 bases at V and 2 bases at J, with 8 bases in the middle. Germline values: CDR1 GTSNPN, CDR2 SVGIG (reference sequence). The CDR3 runs to 13 residues.

V usage is TRBV10-1 and J usage is TRBJ2-5, with 8 bases aligning to TRBD1. Germline V CDR1 and CDR2: WNHNN, SYGVQD (reference sequence). This CDR3 contains 15 residues. The V gene end was trimmed by 3 bases and the J gene end by 5 bases; junction bases not matched to a gene: 8. The CDR3: CASSDDRGGRETQYF. The CDR3 nucleotides are TGCGCCAGCAGTGACGACAGGGGAGGAAGGGAGACCCAGTACTTC.

This chain links TRBV6-5 with TRBJ2-1; TRBD1 matches 11 bases. V shed 11 bases and J 9 bases; nucleotides not matched to a gene: 12. Germline values: CDR1 MNHEY, CDR2 SVGAGI. This CDR3 spans 14 amino acids. CDR3 in DNA: TGTGCCGCCCGTCGGACAGGGGGCAAAAGTGAGCAGTTCTTC. It yields the protein CAARRTGGKSEQFF.

The chain couples TRBV5-1 to TRBJ2-5; a weak D match, TRBD1 (6 bases). Germline CDR1 is SGHRS and CDR2 is YFSETQ. The germline V and J ends were trimmed by 2 bases and 5 bases, with 16 bases remaining between them. The CDR3 covers 15 residues. This CDR3 is CASSFTVRGVETQYF. CDR3 DNA sequence: TGCGCCAGCAGCTTTACGGTCAGGGGTGTGGAGACCCAGTACTTC.

This chain links TRBV24-1 with TRBJ2-5; D is unclear. In germline, CDR1 is KGHDR, CDR2 SFDVKD. The CDR3 contains 14 residues. Trimming left V 0 bases short and J 5 bases short, with 9 bases between. CDR3: CATSDLHKQETQYF. In nucleotides, the CDR3 is TGTGCCACCAGTGATTTGCACAAACAGGAGACCCAGTACTTC.

Points on this clone: Other DNA sequences within the sample encode an identical CDR3. The rearrangement links TRBV18 to TRBJ2-3, with D unclear. V was clipped by 1 base and J by 1 base, with 3 bases between them. Germline loops: CDR1 KGHSH, CDR2 LQKENI. The CDR3 spans 13 residues. The CDR3 DNA reads TGTGCCAGCTCACCACGAGGCACAGATACGCAGTATTTT. Translated, it gives CASSPRGTDTQYF.